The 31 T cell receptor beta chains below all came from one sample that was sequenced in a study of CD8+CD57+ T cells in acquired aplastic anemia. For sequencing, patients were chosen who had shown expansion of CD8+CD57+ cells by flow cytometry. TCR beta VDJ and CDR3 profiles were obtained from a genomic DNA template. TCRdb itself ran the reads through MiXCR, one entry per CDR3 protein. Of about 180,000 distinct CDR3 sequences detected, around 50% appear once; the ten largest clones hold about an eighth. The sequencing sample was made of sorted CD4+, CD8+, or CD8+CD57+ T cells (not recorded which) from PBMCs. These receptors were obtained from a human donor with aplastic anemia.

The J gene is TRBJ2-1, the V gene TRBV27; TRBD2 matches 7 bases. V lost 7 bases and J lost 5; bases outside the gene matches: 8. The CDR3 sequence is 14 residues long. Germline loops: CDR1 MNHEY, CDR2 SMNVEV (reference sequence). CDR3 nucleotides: TGTGCCAGCACCCTAGCGGCTACCCACAATGAGCAGTTCTTC. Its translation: CASTLAATHNEQFF.

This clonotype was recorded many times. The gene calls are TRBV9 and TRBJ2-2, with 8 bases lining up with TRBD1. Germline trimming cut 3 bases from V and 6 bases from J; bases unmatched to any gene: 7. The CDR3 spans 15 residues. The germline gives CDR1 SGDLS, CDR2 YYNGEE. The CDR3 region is CASSAMDRAAGELFF. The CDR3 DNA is TGTGCCAGCAGCGCCATGGACAGGGCGGCCGGGGAGCTGTTTTTT.

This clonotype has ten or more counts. Written as DNA, the CDR3 is TGTGCCAGTAAAGACAGGGACAATCAGCCCCAGCATTTT. Its translation is CASKDRDNQPQHF. The chain employs TRBV19 and TRBJ1-5, with TRBD1 matching over 7 bases. CDR3 length: 13 residues. Per the germline V gene, CDR1 is LNHDA and CDR2 is SQIVND (reference sequence). V lost 7 bases, J lost 3 bases, and 3 bases stayed unmatched.

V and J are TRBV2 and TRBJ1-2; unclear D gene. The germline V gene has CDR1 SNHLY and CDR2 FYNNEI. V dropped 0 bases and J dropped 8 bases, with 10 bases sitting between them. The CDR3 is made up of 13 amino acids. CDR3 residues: CASSEAPVWGYTF. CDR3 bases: TGTGCCAGCAGTGAAGCCCCGGTGTGGGGCTACACCTTC.

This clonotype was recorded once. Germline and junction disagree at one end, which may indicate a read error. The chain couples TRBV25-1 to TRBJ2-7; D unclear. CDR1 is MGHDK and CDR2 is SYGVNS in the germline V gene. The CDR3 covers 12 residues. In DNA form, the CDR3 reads TGTGCCAGCAGTTTTCAGTCTTACGAGCAGGACTTC. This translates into CASSFQSYEQDF.

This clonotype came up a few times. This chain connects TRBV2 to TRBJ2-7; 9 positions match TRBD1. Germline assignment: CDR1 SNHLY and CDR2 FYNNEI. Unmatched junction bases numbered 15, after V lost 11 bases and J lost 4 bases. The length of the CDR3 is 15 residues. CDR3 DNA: TGTGCCGGACTGGGAGAAGGACAGGGGAGTTACGAGCAGTACTTC. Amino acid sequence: CAGLGEGQGSYEQYF.

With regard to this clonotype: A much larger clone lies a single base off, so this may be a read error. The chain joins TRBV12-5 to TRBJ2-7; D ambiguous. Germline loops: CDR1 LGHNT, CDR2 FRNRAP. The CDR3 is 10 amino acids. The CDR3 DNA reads TGTGCTACTGGTTTGAACGAGCAGTACTTC. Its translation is CATGLNEQYF.

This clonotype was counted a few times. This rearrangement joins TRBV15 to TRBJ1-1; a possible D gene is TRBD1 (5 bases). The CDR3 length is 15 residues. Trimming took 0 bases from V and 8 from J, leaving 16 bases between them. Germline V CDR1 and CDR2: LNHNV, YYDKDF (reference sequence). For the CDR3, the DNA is TGTGCCACCAGCAGAGATTTGGGACGGCGGGGGGAAGCTTTCTTT. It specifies CATSRDLGRRGEAFF.

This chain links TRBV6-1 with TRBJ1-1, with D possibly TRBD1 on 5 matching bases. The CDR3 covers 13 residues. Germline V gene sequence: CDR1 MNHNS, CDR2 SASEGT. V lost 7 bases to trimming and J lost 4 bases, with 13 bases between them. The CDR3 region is CASKGTGLTEAFF. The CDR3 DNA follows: TGTGCCAGCAAAGGGACCGGGCTCACTGAAGCTTTCTTT.

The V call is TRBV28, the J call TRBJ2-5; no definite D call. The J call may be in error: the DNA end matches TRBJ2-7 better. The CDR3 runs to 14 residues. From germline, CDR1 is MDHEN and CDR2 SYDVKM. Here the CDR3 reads CASSPPKVTYEQYF. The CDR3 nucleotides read TGTGCCAGCAGTCCCCCAAAGGTAACCTACGAGCAGTACTTC.

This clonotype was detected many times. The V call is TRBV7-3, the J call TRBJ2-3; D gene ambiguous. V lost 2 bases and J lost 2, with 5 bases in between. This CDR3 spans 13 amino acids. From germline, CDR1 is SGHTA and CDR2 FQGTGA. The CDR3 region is CASSLVDTDTQYF. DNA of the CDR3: TGTGCCAGCAGCTTAGTAGACACAGATACGCAGTATTTT.

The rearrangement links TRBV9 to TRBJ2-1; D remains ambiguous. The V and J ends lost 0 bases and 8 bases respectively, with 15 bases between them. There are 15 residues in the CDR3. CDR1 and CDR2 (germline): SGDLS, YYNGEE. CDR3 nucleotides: TGTGCCAGCAGCGTAGGGACGGGCCGATACGATGAGCAGTTCTTC. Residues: CASSVGTGRYDEQFF.

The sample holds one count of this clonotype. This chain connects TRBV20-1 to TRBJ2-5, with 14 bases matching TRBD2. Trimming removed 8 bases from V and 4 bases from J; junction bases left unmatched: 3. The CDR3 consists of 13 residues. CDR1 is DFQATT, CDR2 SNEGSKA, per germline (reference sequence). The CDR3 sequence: CSLGLAGAETQYF. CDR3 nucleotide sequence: TGCAGTTTGGGACTAGCGGGAGCAGAGACCCAGTACTTC.

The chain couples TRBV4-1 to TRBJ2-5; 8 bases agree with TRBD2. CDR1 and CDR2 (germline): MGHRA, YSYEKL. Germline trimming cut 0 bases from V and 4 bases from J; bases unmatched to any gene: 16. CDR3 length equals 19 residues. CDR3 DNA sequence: TGCGCCAGCAGCCAAGATCGGCGGGAGCGGGGGATCGGAGGAGAGACCCAGTACTTC. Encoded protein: CASSQDRRERGIGGETQYF.

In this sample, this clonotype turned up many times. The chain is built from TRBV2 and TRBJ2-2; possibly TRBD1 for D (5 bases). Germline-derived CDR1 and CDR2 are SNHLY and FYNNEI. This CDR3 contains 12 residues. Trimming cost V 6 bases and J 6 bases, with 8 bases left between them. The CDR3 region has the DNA TGTGCCAGCAGGTCAGGGTCCGGGGAGCTGTTTTTT. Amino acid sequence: CASRSGSGELFF. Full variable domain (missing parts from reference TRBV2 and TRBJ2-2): EPEVTQTPSHQVTQMGQEVILRCVPISNHLYFYWYRQILGQKVEFLVSFYNNEISEKSEIFDDQFSVERPDGSNFTLKIRSTKLEDSAMYFCASRSGSGELFFGEGSRLTVL.

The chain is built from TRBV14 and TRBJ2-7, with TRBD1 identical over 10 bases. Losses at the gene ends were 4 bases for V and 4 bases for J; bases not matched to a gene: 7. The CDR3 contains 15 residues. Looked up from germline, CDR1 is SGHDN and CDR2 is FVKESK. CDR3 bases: TGTGCCAGCAGCCCGACAGGGGGCTTAGGGTACGAGCAGTACTTC. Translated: CASSPTGGLGYEQYF.

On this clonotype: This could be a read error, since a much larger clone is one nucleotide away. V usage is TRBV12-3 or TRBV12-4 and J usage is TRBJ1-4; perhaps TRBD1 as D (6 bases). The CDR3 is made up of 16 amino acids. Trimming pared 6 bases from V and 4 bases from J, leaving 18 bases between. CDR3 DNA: TGTGCCAGCAGCCTAATTGGCGACAGGAGTAATGAAAAACTGTTTTTT. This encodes CASSLIGDRSNEKLFF.

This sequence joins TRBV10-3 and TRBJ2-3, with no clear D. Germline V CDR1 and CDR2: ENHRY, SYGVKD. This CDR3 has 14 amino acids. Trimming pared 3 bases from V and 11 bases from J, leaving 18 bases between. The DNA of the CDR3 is TGTGCCATCAGTGACCCTACAACCTACAATGAGCAGTATTTT. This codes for CAISDPTTYNEQYF.

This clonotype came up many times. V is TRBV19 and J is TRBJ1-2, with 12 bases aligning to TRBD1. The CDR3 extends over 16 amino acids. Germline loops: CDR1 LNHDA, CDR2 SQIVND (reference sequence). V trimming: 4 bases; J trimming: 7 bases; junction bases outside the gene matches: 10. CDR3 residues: CASSTAGTGGGLGYTF. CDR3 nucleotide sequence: TGTGCCAGTAGTACCGCTGGGACAGGGGGCGGTCTTGGCTACACCTTC. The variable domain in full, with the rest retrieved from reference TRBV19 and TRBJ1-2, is DGGITQSPKYLFRKEGQNVTLSCEQNLNHDAMYWYRQDPGQGLRLIYYSQIVNDFQKGDIAEGYSVSREKKESFPLTVTSAQKNPTAFYLCASSTAGTGGGLGYTFGSGTRLTVV.

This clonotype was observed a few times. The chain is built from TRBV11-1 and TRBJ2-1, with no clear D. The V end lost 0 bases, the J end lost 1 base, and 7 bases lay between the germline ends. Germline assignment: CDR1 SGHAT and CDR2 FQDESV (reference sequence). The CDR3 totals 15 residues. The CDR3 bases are TGTGCCAGCAGCTTAGCATCCCCGTCCTACAATGAGCAGTTCTTC. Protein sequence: CASSLASPSYNEQFF.

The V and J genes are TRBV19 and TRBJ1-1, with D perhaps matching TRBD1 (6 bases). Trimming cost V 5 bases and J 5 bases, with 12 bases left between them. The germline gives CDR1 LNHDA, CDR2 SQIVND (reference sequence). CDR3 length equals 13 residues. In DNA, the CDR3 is TGTGCCAGTAGTCAGGGGCGGGGAACTGAAGCTTTCTTT. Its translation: CASSQGRGTEAFF.

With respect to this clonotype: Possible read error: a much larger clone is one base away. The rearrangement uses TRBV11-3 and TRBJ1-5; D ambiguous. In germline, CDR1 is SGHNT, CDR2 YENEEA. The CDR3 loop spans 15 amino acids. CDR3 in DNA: TGTACCAGCAGCTTAGCCGAGTATCGCAATCAGCCCCAGCATTTT. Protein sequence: CTSSLAEYRNQPQHF.

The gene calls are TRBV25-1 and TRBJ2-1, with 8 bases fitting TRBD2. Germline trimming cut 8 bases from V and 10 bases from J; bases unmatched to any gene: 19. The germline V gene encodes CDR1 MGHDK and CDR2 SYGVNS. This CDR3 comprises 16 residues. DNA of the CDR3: TGTGCCAGCGTTGAAGGGGACCGGGGGGGGCAATGGGAGCAGTTCTTC. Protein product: CASVEGDRGGQWEQFF.

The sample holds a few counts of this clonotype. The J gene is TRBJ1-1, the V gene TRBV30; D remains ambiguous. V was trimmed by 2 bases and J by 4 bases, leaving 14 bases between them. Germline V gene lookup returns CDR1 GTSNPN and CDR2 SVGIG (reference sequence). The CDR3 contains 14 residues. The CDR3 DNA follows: TGTGCCTGGAGTCTAAACCTTCGGGGCACTGAAGCTTTCTTT. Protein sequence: CAWSLNLRGTEAFF.

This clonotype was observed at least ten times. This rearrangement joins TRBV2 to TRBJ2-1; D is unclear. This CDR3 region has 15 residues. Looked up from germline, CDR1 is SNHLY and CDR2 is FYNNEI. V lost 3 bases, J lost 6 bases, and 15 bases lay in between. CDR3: CASSEGLVQTNEQFF. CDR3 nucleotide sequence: TGTGCCAGCAGTGAGGGTCTAGTCCAGACCAATGAGCAGTTCTTC.

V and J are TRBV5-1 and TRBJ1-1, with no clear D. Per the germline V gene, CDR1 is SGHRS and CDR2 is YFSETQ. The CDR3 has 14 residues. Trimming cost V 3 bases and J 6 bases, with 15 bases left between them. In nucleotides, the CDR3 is TGCGCCAGCAGCTGGGGAGACGGGAGCTCTGAAGCTTTCTTT. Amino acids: CASSWGDGSSEAFF.

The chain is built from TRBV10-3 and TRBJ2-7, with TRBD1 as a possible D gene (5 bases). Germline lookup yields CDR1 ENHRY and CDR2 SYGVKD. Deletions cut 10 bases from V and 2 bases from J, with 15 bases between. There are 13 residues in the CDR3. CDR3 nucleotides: TGTGCCAGCACCTCGACAGACACCTACGAGCAGTACTTC. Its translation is CASTSTDTYEQYF.

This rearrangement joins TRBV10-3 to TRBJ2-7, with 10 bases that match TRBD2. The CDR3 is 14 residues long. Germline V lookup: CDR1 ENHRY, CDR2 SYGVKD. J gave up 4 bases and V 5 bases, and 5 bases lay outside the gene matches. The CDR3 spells CAISPAGGPYEQYF. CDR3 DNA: TGTGCCATCAGTCCAGCGGGAGGGCCTTACGAGCAGTACTTC.

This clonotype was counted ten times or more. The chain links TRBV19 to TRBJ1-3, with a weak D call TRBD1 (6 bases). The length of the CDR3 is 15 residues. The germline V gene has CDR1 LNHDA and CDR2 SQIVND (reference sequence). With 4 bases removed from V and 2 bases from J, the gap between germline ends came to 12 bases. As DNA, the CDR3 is TGTGCCAGTAGTACCGGGGGGGCCCCTGGAAACACCATATATTTT. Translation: CASSTGGAPGNTIYF.

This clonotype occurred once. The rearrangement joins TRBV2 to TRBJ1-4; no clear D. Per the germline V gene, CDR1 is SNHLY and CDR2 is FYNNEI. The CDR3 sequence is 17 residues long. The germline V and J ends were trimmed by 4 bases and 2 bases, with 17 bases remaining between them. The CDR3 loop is CASSAYTMEVTNEKLFF. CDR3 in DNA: TGTGCCAGCAGTGCCTATACGATGGAAGTGACTAATGAAAAACTGTTTTTT.

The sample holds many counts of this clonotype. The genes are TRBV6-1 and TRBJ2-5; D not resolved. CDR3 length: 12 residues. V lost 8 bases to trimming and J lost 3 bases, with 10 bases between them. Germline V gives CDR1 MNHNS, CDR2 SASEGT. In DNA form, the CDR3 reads TGTGCCAGCTCGTTTGCAAAAGAGACCCAGTACTTC. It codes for CASSFAKETQYF.